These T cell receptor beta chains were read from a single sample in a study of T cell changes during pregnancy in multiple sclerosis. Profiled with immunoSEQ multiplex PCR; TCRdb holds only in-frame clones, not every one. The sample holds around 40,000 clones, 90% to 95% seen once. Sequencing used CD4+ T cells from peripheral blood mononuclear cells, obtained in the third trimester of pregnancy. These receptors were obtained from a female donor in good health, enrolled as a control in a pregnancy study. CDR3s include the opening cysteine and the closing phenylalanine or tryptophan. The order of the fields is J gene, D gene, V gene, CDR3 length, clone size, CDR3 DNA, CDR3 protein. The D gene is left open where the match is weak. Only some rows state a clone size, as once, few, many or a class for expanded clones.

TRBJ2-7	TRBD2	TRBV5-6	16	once	TGTGCCAGCAGCTTCTCTGGGCTAGCGGGCGTAAACGAGCAGTACTTC	CASSFSGLAGVNEQYF
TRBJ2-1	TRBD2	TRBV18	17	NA	TGTGCCAGCTCACCAAGGCGGGAGAAACACACACACAATGAGCAGTTCTTC	CASSPRREKHTHNEQFF
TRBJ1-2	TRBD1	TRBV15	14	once	TGTGCCACCAGCAGGGACAGGGGTAACTATGGCTACACCTTC	CATSRDRGNYGYTF
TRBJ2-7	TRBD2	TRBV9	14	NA	TGTGCCAGCAGCGTCGGACTAGGGATCAAGGAGCAGTACTTC	CASSVGLGIKEQYF
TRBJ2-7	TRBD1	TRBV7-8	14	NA	TGTGCCAGCAAGGGAAGGGACAGCGCCTACGAGCAGTACTTC	CASKGRDSAYEQYF
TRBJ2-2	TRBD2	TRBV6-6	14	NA	TGTGCCAGCAGTGACAGCGGGGGGACCGGGGAGCTGTTTTTT	CASSDSGGTGELFF
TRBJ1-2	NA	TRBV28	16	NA	TGTGCCAGCAGTTTAACAGGGAGGGGTACTAACTATGGCTACACCTTC	CASSLTGRGTNYGYTF
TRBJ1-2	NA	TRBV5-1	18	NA	TGCGCCAGCAGCTTGGCCTTTTGGACAGTGATAACTGGCGGTGGCTACACCTTC	CASSLAFWTVITGGGYTF
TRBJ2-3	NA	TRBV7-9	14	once	TGTGCCAGCCAAGTACAGGGTGTGATAGATACGCAGTATTTT	CASQVQGVIDTQYF
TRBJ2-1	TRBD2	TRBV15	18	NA	TGTGCCACCAGCCTCCGTGGACTAGCGGGGTTAGCCTACAATGAGCAGTTCTTC	CATSLRGLAGLAYNEQFF
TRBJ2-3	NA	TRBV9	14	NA	TGTGCCAGCAGCTCAGGACTATTTACAGATACGCAGTATTTT	CASSSGLFTDTQYF
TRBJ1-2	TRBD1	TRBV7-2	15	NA	TGTGCCAGCAGCTTTCCCGGTGAGACAGGGCACGGCTACACCTTC	CASSFPGETGHGYTF
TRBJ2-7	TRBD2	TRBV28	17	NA	TGTGCCAGCAGTTTCCGGCATAGCGGGAGAAGCTCCTACGAGCAGTACTTC	CASSFRHSGRSSYEQYF
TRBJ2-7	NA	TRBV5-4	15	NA	TGTGCCAGCAGCCCAAGCGGCGCTAGCTCCTACGAGCAGTACTTC	CASSPSGASSYEQYF
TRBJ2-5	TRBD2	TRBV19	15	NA	TGTGCCAGTAGTCCTTGGCGGGAGACCCAAGAGACCCAGTACTTC	CASSPWRETQETQYF
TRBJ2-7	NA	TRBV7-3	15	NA	TGTGCCAGCAGCTTACCCTCCGGAGGCTCCTACGAGCAGTACTTC	CASSLPSGGSYEQYF
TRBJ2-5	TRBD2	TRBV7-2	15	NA	TGTGCCAGCAGCGTTAGCGGGTGGCTCCAAGAGACCCAGTACTTC	CASSVSGWLQETQYF
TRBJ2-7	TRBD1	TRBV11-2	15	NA	TGTGCCAGCAGGCCTTCGTACAGGGGTGTCGACGAGCAGTACTTC	CASRPSYRGVDEQYF
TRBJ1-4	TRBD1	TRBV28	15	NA	TGTGCCAGCAGTTCCACAGGGGGACCCAATGAAAAACTGTTTTTT	CASSSTGGPNEKLFF
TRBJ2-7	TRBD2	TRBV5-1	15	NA	TGCGCCAGCAGCTTGGTGTTAGCGGGGGAGGTCGAGCAGTACTTC	CASSLVLAGEVEQYF
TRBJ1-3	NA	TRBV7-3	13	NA	TGTGCCAGCAGTCGGGGATCTGGAAACACCATATATTTT	CASSRGSGNTIYF
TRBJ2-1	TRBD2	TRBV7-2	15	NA	TGTGCCAGCAGCTTATTCCGGCTAGCGGGCAATGAGCAGTTCTTC	CASSLFRLAGNEQFF
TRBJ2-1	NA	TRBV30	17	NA	TGTGCCTGGAGTGTTGGGCGGGGCACCAGCTCCTACAATGAGCAGTTCTTC	CAWSVGRGTSSYNEQFF
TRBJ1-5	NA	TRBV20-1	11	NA	TGCAGTGGGGCGGGCTATCAGCCCCAGCATTTT	CSGAGYQPQHF
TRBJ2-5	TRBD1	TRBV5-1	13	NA	TGCGCCAGCAGCTCGACAGGGAAAGAGACCCAGTACTTC	CASSSTGKETQYF
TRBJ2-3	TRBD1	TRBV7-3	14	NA	TGTGCCAGCAGCCGGGACAGGGGCACAGATACGCAGTATTTT	CASSRDRGTDTQYF
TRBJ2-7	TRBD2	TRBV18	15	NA	TGTGCCAGCTCAGACCCGGGACTAGGACTCCACGAGCAGTACTTC	CASSDPGLGLHEQYF
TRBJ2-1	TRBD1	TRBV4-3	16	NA	TGCGCCAGCAGCCAAAAAGACAGGGTCTCTTTACATGAGCAGTTCTTC	CASSQKDRVSLHEQFF
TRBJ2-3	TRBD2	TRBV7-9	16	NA	TGTGCCAGCAGCTTACGGCTAGCGGGGAGACCAGATACGCAGTATTTT	CASSLRLAGRPDTQYF
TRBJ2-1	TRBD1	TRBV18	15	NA	TGTGCCAGCTCACTTGGACAGGGCCCCTACAATGAGCAGTTCTTC	CASSLGQGPYNEQFF
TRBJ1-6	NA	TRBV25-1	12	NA	TGTGCCAGCAGGGGGAGGAGGTCACCCCTCCACTTT	CASRGRRSPLHF
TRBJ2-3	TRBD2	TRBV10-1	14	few	TGCGCCAGCAGCAGCGGGGGGGCGGGAGATACGCAGTATTTT	CASSSGGAGDTQYF
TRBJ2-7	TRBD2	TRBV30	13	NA	TGTGCCTGGAGTAGGGGACTAGCGTTGGAGCAGTACTTC	CAWSRGLALEQYF
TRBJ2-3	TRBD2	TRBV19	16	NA	TGTGCCAGTAGTATCCTGGGACTAGCGGTCACAGATACGCAGTATTTT	CASSILGLAVTDTQYF
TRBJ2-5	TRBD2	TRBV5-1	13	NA	TGCGCCAGCAGCGCGGGGGGGGGAGAGACCCAGTACTTC	CASSAGGGETQYF
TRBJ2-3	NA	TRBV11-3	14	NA	TGTGCCAGCAGCCTCGGGGGAGTCACAGATACGCAGTATTTT	CASSLGGVTDTQYF
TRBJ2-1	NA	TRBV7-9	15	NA	TGTGCCAGCAGCTTACTGAGCGGATCCTACAATGAGCAGTTCTTC	CASSLLSGSYNEQFF
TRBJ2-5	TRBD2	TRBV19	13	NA	TGTGCCAGCCGCCAGTGGGAGGGAGAGACCCAGTACTTC	CASRQWEGETQYF
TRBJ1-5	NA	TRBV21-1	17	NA	TGTGCCAGCAGCAATGGATTGGAAGGGGTGGGGAATCAGCCCCAGCATTTT	CASSNGLEGVGNQPQHF
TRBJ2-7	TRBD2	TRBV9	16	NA	TGTGCCAGCAGCGTAGGTCTGGCGGGAGGGGTAGGAGAGCAGTACTTC	CASSVGLAGGVGEQYF
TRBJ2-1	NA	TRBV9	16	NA	TGTGCCAGCAGCGCTGCCTCGGACTGGGGCTACAATGAGCAGTTCTTC	CASSAASDWGYNEQFF
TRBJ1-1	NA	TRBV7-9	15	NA	TGTGCCAGCAGCTTAACCAACAGCCAACACACTGAAGCTTTCTTT	CASSLTNSQHTEAFF
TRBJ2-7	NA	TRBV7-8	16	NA	TGTGCCAGCAGCTTCCCGGAGGGGCGTCAGGCCTACGAGCAGTACTTC	CASSFPEGRQAYEQYF
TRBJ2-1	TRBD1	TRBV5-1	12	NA	TGCGCCAGCTGGGGACAGGGCAATGAGCAGTTCTTC	CASWGQGNEQFF
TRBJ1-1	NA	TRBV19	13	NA	TGTGCCACAGGCAGGGTGTGGGGCACTGAAGCTTTCTTT	CATGRVWGTEAFF
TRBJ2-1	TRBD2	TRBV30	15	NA	TGTGCCTGGACGGTTCGGCTAGCGGGATACAATGAGCAGTTCTTC	CAWTVRLAGYNEQFF
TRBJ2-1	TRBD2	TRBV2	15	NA	TGTGCCAGCAGGGGGACTAGCGGGAGGATCTATGAGCAGTTCTTC	CASRGTSGRIYEQFF
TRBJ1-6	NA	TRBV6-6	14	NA	TGTGCCAGCAGTTTCGGGCAGGGGACGCCGCCCCTCCACTTT	CASSFGQGTPPLHF
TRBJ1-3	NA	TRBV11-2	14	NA	TGTGCCAGCAGCTTGACTGGACAGGGAAACACCATATATTTT	CASSLTGQGNTIYF
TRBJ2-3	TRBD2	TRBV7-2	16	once	TGTGCCAGCAGCTTGGGACTAGCGGGAAGAACGGATACGCAGTATTTT	CASSLGLAGRTDTQYF
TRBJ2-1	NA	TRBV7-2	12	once	TGTGCCAGCAGCGCCGAGCCCTATGAGCAGTTCTTC	CASSAEPYEQFF
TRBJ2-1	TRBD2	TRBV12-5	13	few	TGTGCTACCAATAGCGGGGGGGCCACTGAGCAGTTCTTC	CATNSGGATEQFF
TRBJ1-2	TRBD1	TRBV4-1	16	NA	TGCGCCAGCAGCACCGCTCCGAGGACAGGGGGCCAGAGCTACACCTTC	CASSTAPRTGGQSYTF
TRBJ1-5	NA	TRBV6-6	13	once	TGTGCCACCGCCGGGGGGAGCAATCAGCCCCAGCATTTT	CATAGGSNQPQHF
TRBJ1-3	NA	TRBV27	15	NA	TGTGCCAGCAGAGACGGCAGGGGAACTGGAAACACCATATATTTT	CASRDGRGTGNTIYF
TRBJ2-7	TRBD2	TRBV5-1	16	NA	TGCGCCAGCGGCTTGGAGCGGGGGCCCTCCTACGGAGGGCAGTACTTC	CASGLERGPSYGGQYF
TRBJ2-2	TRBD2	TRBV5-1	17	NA	TGCGCCAGCAGCTTGCCGGGACTAGCGGAAAACACCGGGGAGCTGTTTTTT	CASSLPGLAENTGELFF
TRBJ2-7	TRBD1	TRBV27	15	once	TGTGCCGCCGGGCGCAGAGGGCAGGGGGCCAACGAGCAGTACTTC	CAAGRRGQGANEQYF
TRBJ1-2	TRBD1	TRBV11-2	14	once	TGTGCCAGCAGCTTGAGCGGGACAGGGCACGGCTACACCTTC	CASSLSGTGHGYTF
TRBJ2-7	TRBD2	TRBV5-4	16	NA	TGTGCCAGCAGCTCTCTAGCGGGGGGACGAGGGAGCGAGCAGTACTTC	CASSSLAGGRGSEQYF